This is a list of T cell receptor beta chains from one sample in a study of vaccination effects on CD4 cells after COVID-19. Profiled with immunoSEQ multiplex PCR; TCRdb holds only in-frame clones, not every one. The sample gives fewer than 25,000 clones, under 75% of which show up once; approximately 38% is in the top ten. What these receptors recognize is not known. The starting material was CD4+ T cells from PBMCs cultured with a peptide pool, obtained before COVID-19 vaccination. These TCRs come from a human donor who had a prior SARS-CoV-2 infection. The CDR3 runs from the conserved cysteine through the conserved F or W. The order of the fields is V gene, J gene, CDR3 protein.

TRBV3-1/TRBV3-2	TRBJ1-6	CASSQATGGRSPLHF
TRBV3-1/TRBV3-2	TRBJ2-3	CASSQLNTDTQYF
TRBV4-3	TRBJ2-7	CASSQGASGRAPLNF
TRBV28	TRBJ1-5	CASTRTDISYSNQPQHF
TRBV10-3	TRBJ1-5	CAISAAEKGNQPQHF
TRBV7-2	TRBJ2-7	CASSLSGGRNHEQYF
TRBV5-1	TRBJ1-2	CASSLYTGQGRPNYGYTF
TRBV18	TRBJ2-7	CASSPGGEHEQYF
TRBV7-2	TRBJ1-3	CASSLGGRNTIYF
TRBV5-1	TRBJ1-2	CASSLVAGSDYGYTF
TRBV19	TRBJ2-7	CADPSGHRAGEQYF
TRBV24-1	TRBJ1-1	CATSEGDSEAFF
TRBV4-3	TRBJ1-2	CASSQAFLGDGGYTF
TRBV30	TRBJ1-4	CAWSGGTDEKLFF
TRBV19	TRBJ2-1	CASSKGRTLYNEQFF
TRBV24-1	TRBJ2-6	CATSDAGTGGDGANVLTF
TRBV4-1	TRBJ1-6	CASSRLAVIPGTANAQSPLHF
TRBV6-1	TRBJ2-7	CASSEGGELNEQYF
TRBV24-1	TRBJ2-5	CATSPSGIETQYF
TRBV11-2	TRBJ2-3	CASSPHQGQGGLGTQYF
TRBV7-9	TRBJ1-2	CASSLTSRSNYGYTF
TRBV13	TRBJ2-3	CASSIRLAGVTDTQYF
TRBV15	TRBJ2-1	CATTSGTSSYNEQFF
TRBV5-4	TRBJ1-3	CASTLGAPGSSSGNTIYF
TRBV5-1	TRBJ2-6	CASSPNPSSGANVLTF
TRBV7-2	TRBJ1-2	CASSLVVGDRTFSGYTF
TRBV4-1	TRBJ2-7	CASSQTGSGGTYEQYF
TRBV4-1	TRBJ2-5	CASSQGELAETQYF
TRBV2	TRBJ2-1	CASSGGAYNEQFF
TRBV29-1	TRBJ1-1	CSAWRGEAFF
TRBV2	TRBJ2-7	CASSPHRGGLISYEQYF
TRBV11-3	TRBJ1-2	CASSLGTYGYTF
TRBV28	TRBJ1-5	CASSPRGAGGYKPQHF
TRBV6-5	TRBJ1-2	CASSYSRQYVNYGYTF
TRBV5-4	TRBJ1-1	CASSRGQGDTEAFF
TRBV5-1	TRBJ2-1	CASSLEAVSYNEQFF
TRBV7-2	TRBJ2-3	CASSLPRARGTQYF
TRBV5-1	TRBJ1-3	CASSLGGDSRSSGNTIYF
TRBV4-1	TRBJ1-2	CASSQAAVLDGYTF
TRBV14	TRBJ1-4	CASSQVVAEKLFF
TRBV9	TRBJ2-5	CASSVASGRVGETQYF
TRBV7-9	TRBJ1-1	CASSLVGGPNTEAFF
TRBV9	TRBJ1-2	CASSVGQGYGYTF
TRBV4-1	TRBJ2-7	CASSRLPAGRSYEQYF
TRBV10-3	TRBJ1-1	CAISESPESLTEAFF
TRBV5-6	TRBJ2-7	CASSLVTSGSFSYEQYF
TRBV6-5	TRBJ1-6	CASSYSTGGRSPLHF
TRBV4-3	TRBJ1-3	CASSQGIQDRLSGNTIYF
TRBV2	TRBJ1-2	CASSEGTGWSYGYTF
TRBV10-3	TRBJ2-5	CATGPTQETQYF
TRBV4-1	TRBJ2-5	CASSQDATEQETQYF
TRBV7-2	TRBJ1-2	CASSPRANYGYTF
TRBV2	TRBJ2-2	CASRDGGRGWTGELFF
TRBV18	TRBJ2-5	CASSPPSGVQETQYF
TRBV9	TRBJ1-2	CASSAQNRGGGYTF
TRBV15	TRBJ1-2	CATSRDRTGGRSGYTF
TRBV14	TRBJ1-2	CASSQWDGLYGYTF
TRBV6-2/TRBV6-3	TRBJ1-5	CASSWTLGNQPQHF
TRBV2	TRBJ2-1	CASGGQGAQNEQFF